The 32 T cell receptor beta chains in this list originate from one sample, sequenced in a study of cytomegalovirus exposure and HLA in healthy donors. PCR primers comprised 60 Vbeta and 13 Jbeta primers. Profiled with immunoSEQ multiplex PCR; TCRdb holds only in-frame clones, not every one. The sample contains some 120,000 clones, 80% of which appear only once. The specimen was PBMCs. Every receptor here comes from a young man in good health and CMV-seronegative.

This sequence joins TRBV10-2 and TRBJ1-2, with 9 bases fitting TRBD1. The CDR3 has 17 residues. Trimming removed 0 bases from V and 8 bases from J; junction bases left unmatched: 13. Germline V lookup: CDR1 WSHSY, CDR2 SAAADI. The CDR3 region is CASSESDRDRDQWGYTF. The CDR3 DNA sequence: TGCGCCAGCAGTGAGTCGGACCGGGACAGGGATCAGTGGGGCTACACCTTC.

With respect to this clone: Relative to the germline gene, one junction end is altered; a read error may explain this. The CDR3 nucleotides read TGTTCCAGCAGCTTTGAGGGAGGCGAGCAGTACTTC. Translating gives CSSSFEGGEQYF. The chain combines TRBV7-9 with TRBJ2-7, with D perhaps matching TRBD2 (6 bases). CDR3 size: 12 residues. The germline V gene has CDR1 SEHNR and CDR2 FQNEAQ (reference sequence). The entire variable domain, with the rest obtained from reference TRBV7-9 and TRBJ2-7, is as follows: DTGVSQNPRHKITKRGQNVTFRCDPISEHNRLYWYRQTLGQGPEFLTYFQNEAQLEKSRLLSDRFSAERPKGSFSTLEIQRTEQGDSAMYLCSSSFEGGEQYFGPGTRLTVT.

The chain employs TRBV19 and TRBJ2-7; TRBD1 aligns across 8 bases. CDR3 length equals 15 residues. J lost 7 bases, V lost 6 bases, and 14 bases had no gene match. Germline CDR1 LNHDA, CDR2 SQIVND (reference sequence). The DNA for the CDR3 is TGTGCCAGTAGACTCGGGACAGGACCTCTGTGGGAGCAGTACTTC. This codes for CASRLGTGPLWEQYF.

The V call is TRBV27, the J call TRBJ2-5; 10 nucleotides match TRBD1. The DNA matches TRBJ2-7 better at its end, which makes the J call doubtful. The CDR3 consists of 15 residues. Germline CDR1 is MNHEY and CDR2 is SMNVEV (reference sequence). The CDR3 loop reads CASSHRTGGVYEQYF. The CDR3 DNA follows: TGTGCCAGCAGTCACCGGACAGGGGGAGTCTACGAGCAGTACTTC.

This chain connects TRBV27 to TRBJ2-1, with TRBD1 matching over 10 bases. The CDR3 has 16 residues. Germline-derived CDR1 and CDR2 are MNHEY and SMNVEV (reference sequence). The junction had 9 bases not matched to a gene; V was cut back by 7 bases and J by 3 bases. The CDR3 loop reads CASTRSGTGVYNEQFF. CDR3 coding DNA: TGTGCCAGCACCAGGTCCGGGACAGGGGTCTACAATGAGCAGTTCTTC.

The CDR3 spells CASSSMHRGPMGTEAFF. CDR3 DNA: TGTGCCAGCAGCTCAATGCACAGGGGACCTATGGGCACTGAAGCTTTCTTT. The chain uses TRBV7-9 and TRBJ1-1; 7 bases fit TRBD1. Trimming took 4 bases from V and 4 from J; bases not matched to a gene: 15. The CDR3 is 17 amino acids. The V gene's germline CDR1 is SEHNR and CDR2 FQNEAQ (reference sequence).

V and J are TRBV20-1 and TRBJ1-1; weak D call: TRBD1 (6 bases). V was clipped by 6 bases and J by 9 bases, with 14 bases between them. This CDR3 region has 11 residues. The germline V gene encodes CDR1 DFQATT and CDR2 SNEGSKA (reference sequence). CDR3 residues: CSAQGELKAFF. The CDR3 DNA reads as TGCAGTGCACAGGGAGAGTTAAAAGCTTTCTTT.

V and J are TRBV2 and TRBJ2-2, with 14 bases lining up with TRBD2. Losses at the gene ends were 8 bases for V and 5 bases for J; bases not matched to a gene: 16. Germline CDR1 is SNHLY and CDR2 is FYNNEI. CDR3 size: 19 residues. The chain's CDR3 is CASRISVGLAGVRTGELFF. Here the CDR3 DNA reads TGTGCCAGCCGAATATCTGTGGGACTAGCGGGAGTAAGGACCGGGGAGCTGTTTTTT.

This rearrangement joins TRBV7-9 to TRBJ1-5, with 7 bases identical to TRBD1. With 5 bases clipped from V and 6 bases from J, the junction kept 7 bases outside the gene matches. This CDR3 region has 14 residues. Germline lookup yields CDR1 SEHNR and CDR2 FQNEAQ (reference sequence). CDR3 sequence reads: CASSPTGVGQPQHF. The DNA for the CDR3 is TGTGCCAGCAGCCCAACAGGGGTGGGTCAGCCCCAGCATTTT.

CDR3 sequence reads: CASSLVGITGTGNEKLFF. CDR3 nucleotides: TGCGCCAGCAGCTTGGTGGGAATAACCGGGACAGGGAATGAAAAACTGTTTTTT. The chain carries TRBV5-1 and TRBJ1-4, with 9 nucleotides matching TRBD1. The CDR3 consists of 18 residues. The germline V gene has CDR1 SGHRS and CDR2 YFSETQ. V was pared by 0 bases and J by 5 bases, with 11 bases of the junction left unmatched.

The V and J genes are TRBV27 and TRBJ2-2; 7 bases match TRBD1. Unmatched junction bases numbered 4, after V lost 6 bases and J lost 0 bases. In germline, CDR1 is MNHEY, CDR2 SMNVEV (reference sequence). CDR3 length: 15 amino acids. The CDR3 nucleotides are TGTGCCAGCAGCTACGGACAGGCGAACACCGGGGAGCTGTTTTTT. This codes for CASSYGQANTGELFF.

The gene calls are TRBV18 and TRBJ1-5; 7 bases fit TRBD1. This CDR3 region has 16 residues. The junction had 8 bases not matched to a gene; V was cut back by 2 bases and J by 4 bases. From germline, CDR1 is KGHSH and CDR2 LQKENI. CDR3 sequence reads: CASSPGGGKENQPQHF. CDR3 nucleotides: TGTGCCAGCTCACCAGGAGGGGGCAAAGAAAATCAGCCCCAGCATTTT. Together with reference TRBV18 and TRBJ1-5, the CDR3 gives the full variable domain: NAGVMQNPRHLVRRRGQEARLRCSPMKGHSHVYWYRQLPEEGLKFMVYLQKENIIDESGMPKERFSAEFPKEGPSILRIQQVVRGDSAAYFCASSPGGGKENQPQHFGDGTRLSIL.

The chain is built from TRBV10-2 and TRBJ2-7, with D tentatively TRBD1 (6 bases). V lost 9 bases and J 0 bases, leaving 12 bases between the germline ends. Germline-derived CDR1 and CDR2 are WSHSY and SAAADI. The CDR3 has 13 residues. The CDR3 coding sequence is TGCGCCAGTAGTACAGGGAGCTCCTACGAGCAGTACTTC. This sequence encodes CASSTGSSYEQYF.

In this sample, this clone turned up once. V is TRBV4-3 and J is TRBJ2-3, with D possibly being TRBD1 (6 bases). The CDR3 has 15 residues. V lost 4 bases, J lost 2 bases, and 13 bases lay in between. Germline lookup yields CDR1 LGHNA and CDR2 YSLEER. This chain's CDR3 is CASSPQGINTDTQYF. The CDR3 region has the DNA TGCGCCAGCAGCCCCCAGGGGATTAACACAGATACGCAGTATTTT.

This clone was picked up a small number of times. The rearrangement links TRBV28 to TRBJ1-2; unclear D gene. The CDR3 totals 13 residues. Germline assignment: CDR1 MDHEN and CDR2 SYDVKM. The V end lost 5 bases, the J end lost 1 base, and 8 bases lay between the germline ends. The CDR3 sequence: CASSPSLNYGYTF. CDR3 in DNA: TGTGCCAGCAGTCCGAGCCTTAACTATGGCTACACCTTC.

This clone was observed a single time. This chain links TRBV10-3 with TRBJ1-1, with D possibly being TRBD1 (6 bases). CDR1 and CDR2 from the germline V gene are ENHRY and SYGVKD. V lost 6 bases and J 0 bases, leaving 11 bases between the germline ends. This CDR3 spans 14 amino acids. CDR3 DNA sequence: TGTGCCATCAGCGGGGACACCCTGAACACTGAAGCTTTCTTT. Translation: CAISGDTLNTEAFF.

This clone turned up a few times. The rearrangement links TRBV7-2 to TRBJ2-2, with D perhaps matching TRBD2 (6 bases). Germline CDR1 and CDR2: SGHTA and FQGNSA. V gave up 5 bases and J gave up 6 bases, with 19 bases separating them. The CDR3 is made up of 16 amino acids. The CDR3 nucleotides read TGTGCCAGCAGCAACCCTAGCGCCCGCGGCGCCGGGGAGCTGTTTTTT. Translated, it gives CASSNPSARGAGELFF.

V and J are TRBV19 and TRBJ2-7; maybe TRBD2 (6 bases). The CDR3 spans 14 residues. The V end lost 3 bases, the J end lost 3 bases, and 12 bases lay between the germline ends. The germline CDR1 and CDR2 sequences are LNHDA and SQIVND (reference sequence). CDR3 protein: CASSMTTSFYEQYF. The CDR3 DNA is TGTGCCAGTAGTATGACGACTAGTTTCTACGAGCAGTACTTC.

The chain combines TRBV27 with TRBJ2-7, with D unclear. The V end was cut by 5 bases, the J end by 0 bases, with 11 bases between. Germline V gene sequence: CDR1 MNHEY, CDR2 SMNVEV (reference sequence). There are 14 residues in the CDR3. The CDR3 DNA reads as TGTGCCAGCAGTCCAAACAAGATCTCCTACGAGCAGTACTTC. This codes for CASSPNKISYEQYF.

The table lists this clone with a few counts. The CDR3 region has the DNA TGTGCCAGCAGCTTGCCAGTCTCCTTCTCGACTGAAGCTTTCTTT. Amino acids: CASSLPVSFSTEAFF. This chain links TRBV5-6 with TRBJ1-1; D is undetermined. This CDR3 has 15 residues. Germline CDR1 reads SGHDT; CDR2 reads YYEEEE. V dropped 1 base and J dropped 5 bases, with 15 bases sitting between them.

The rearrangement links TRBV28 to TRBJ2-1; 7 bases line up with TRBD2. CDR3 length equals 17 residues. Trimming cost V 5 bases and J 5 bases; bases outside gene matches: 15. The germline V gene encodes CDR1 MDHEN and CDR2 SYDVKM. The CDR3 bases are TGTGCCAGCAGTCCCCTTGGCGGAGCGGGGCTTAACAATGAGCAGTTCTTC. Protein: CASSPLGGAGLNNEQFF.

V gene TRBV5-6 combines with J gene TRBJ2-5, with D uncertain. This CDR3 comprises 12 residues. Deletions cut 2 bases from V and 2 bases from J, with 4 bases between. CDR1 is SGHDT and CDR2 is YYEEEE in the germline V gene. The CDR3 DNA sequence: TGTGCCAGCAGCTTACAGCAAGAGACCCAGTACTTC. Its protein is CASSLQQETQYF.

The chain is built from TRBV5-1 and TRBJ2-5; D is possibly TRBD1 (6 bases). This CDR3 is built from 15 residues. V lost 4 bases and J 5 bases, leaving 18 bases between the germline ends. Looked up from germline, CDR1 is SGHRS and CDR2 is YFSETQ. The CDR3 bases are TGCGCCAGCAGCCTGAGGAACAGTAGGGGGGAGACCCAGTACTTC. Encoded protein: CASSLRNSRGETQYF.

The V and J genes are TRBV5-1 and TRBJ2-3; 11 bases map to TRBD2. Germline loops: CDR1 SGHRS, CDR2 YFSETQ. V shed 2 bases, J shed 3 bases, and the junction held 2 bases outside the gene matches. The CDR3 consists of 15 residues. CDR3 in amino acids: CASSFSSGRTDTQYF. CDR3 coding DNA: TGCGCCAGCAGCTTCTCTAGCGGGAGGACAGATACGCAGTATTTT.

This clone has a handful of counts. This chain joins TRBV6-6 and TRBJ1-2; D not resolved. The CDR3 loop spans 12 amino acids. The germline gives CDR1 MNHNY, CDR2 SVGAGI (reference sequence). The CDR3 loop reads CATVYSGVGYTF. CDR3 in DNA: TGTGCAACAGTTTACTCCGGGGTCGGCTACACCTTC.

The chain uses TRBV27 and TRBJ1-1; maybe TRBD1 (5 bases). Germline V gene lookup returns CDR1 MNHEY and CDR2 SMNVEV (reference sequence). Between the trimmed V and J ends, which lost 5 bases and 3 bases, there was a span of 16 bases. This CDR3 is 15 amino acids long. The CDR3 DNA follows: TGTGCCAGCAGTAACTACAGGAATGGGGACACTGAAGCTTTCTTT. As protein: CASSNYRNGDTEAFF.

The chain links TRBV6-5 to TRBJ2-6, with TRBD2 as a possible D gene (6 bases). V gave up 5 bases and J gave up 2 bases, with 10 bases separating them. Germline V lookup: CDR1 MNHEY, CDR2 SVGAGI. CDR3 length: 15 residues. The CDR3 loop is CASSGGEAGANVLTF. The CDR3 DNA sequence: TGTGCCAGCAGTGGAGGGGAGGCTGGGGCCAACGTCCTGACTTTC.

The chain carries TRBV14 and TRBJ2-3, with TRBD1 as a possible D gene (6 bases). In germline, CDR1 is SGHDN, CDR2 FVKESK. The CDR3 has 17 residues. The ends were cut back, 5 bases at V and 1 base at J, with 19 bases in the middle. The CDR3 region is CASSAIVGAQGTDTQYF. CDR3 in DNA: TGTGCCAGCAGCGCCATTGTGGGGGCGCAGGGCACAGATACGCAGTATTTT.

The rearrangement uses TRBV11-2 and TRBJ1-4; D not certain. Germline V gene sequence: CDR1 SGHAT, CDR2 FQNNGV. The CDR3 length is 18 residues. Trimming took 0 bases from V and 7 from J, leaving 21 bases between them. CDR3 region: CASSLDGGQDRRGEKLFF. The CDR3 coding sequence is TGTGCCAGCAGCTTAGATGGTGGGCAGGACCGCCGGGGTGAAAAACTGTTTTTT.

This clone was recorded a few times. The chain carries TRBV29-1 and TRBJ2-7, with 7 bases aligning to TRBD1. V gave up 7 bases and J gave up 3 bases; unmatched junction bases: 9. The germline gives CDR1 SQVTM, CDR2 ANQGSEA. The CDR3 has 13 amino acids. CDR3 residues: CSASRDRDYEQYF. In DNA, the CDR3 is TGCAGCGCAAGTCGGGACAGAGACTACGAGCAGTACTTC.

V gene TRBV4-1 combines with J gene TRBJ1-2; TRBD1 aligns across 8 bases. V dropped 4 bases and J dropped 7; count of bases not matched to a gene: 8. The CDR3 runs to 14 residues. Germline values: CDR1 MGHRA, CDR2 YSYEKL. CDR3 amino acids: CASSPQGGVPGYTF. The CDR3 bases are TGCGCCAGCAGCCCACAGGGGGGAGTTCCTGGCTACACCTTC.

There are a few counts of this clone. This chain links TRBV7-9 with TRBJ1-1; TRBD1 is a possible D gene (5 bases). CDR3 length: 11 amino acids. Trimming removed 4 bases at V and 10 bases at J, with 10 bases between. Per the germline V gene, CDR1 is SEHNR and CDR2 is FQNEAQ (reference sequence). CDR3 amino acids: CASSSGRGAFF. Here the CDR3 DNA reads TGTGCCAGCAGCTCCGGGAGGGGAGCTTTCTTT. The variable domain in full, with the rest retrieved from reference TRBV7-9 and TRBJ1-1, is DTGVSQNPRHKITKRGQNVTFRCDPISEHNRLYWYRQTLGQGPEFLTYFQNEAQLEKSRLLSDRFSAERPKGSFSTLEIQRTEQGDSAMYLCASSSGRGAFFGQGTRLTVV.